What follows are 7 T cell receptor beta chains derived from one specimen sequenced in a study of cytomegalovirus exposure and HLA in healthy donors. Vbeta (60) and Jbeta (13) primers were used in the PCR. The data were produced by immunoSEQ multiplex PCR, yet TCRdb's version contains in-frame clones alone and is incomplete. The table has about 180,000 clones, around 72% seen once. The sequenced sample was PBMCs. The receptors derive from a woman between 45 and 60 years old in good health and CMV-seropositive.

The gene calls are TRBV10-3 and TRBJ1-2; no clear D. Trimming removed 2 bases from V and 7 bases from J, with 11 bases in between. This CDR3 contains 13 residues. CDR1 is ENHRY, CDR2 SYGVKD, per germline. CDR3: CAISEERVGGYTF. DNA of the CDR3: TGTGCCATCAGTGAGGAGAGGGTGGGTGGCTACACCTTC.

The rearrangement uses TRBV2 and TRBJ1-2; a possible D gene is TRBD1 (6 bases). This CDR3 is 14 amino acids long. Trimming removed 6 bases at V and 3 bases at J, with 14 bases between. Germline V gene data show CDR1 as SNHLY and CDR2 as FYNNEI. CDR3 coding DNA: TGTGCCAGCAGGAGGGGGTCCTCTGACTATGGCTACACCTTC. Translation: CASRRGSSDYGYTF. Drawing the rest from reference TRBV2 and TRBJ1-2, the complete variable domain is EPEVTQTPSHQVTQMGQEVILRCVPISNHLYFYWYRQILGQKVEFLVSFYNNEISEKSEIFDDQFSVERPDGSNFTLKIRSTKLEDSAMYFCASRRGSSDYGYTFGSGTRLTVV.

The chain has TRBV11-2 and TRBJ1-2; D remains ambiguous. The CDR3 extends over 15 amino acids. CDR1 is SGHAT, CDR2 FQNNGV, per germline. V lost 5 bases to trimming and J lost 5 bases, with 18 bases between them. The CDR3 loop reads CASSDPGSRHYGYTF. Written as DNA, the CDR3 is TGTGCCAGCAGCGATCCCGGGAGCCGGCATTATGGCTACACCTTC.

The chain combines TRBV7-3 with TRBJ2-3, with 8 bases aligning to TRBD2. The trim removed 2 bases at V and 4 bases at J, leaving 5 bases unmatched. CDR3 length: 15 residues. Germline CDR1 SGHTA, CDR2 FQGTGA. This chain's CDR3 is CASSLGLADADTQYF. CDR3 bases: TGTGCCAGCAGCTTAGGACTAGCTGATGCAGATACGCAGTATTTT.

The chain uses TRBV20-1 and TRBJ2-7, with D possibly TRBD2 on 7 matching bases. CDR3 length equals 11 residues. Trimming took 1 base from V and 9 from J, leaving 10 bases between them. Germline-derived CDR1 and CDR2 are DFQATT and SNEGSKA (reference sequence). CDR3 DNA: TGCAGTGCTAGAGGGGAGGGGGGGCAGTACTTC. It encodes CSARGEGGQYF.

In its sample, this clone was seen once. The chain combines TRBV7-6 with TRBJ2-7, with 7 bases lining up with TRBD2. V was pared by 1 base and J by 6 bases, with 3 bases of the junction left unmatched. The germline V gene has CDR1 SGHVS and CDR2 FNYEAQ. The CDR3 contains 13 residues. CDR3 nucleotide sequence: TGTGCCAGCAGCTTAGGGGGAGGGACCGAGCAGTACTTC. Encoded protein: CASSLGGGTEQYF.

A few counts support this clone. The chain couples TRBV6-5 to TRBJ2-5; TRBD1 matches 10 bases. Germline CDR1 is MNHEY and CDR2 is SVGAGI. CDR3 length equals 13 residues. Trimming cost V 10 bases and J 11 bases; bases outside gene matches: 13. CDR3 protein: CATQGTRTGGQYF. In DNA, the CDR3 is TGTGCCACGCAGGGGACACGGACAGGGGGGCAGTACTTC.